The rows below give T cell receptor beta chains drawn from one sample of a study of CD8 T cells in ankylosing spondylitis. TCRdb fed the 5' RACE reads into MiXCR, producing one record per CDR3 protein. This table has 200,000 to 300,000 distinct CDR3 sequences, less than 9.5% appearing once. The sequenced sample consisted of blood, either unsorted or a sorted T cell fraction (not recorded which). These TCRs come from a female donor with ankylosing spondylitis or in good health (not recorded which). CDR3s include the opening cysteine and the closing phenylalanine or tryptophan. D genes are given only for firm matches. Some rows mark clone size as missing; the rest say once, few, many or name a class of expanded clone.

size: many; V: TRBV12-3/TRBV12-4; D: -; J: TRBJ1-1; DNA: TGTGCCAGCAGTTCTGTAGGGGGCACTGAAGCTTTCTTT; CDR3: CASSSVGGTEAFF
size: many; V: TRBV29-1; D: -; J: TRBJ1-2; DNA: TGCAGCGTTGTCCAGGGGCCCCTTCCAGCTAACTATGGCTACACCTTC; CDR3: CSVVQGPLPANYGYTF
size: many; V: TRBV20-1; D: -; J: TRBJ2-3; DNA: TGCAGTGCCCTAACCCCGCTTACCCGGGCCCGCACAGATACGCAGTATTTT; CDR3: CSALTPLTRARTDTQYF
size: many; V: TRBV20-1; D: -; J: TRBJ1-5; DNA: TGCAGTGCTAGTGGACCGGATCAGCCCCAGCATTTT; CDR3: CSASGPDQPQHF
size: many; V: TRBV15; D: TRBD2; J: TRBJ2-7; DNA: TGTGCCACCAGCAGGGGCCGACTAGCGGGAGAGGGTGAGCAGTACTTC; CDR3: CATSRGRLAGEGEQYF
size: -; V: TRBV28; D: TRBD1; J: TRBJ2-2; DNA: TGTGCCAACAGTACACAGGGGGCTACCGGGGAGCTGTTTTTT; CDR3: CANSTQGATGELFF
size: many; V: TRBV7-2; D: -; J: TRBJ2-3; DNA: TGTGCCAGCAGCCGACTCTTCACAGATACGCAGTATTTT; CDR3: CASSRLFTDTQYF
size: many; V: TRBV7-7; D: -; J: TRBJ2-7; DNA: TGTGCTAGCAGCTTTGGCCCGACCTACGAGCAGTACTTC; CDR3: CASSFGPTYEQYF
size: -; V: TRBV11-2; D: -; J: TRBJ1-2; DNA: TGTGCCAGCAGCTTAATTGGGCAGACATGGGGGTCCACCTTC; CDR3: CASSLIGQTWGSTF
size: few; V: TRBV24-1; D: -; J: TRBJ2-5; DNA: TGTGCCACCAGTGCTGGCAGTCAAGAGACCCAGTACTTC; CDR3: CATSAGSQETQYF
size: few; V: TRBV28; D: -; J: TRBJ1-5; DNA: TGTGCCAGCAGTTTACCCAACAGGGATCAGCCCCAGCATTTT; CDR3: CASSLPNRDQPQHF
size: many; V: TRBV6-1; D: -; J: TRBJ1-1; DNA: TGTGCCAGCAGTCGTGACAGAGGAATATACACTGAAGCTTTCTTT; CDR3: CASSRDRGIYTEAFF
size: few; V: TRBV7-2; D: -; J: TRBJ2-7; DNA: TGTGCCAGCAGGGGGGGCAGTCGCTACGAGCAGTACTTC; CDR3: CASRGGSRYEQYF
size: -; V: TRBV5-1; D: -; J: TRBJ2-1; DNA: TGCGCCAGCAGCTTGACAGCGGGTCTTAATGAGCAGTTCTTC; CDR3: CASSLTAGLNEQFF
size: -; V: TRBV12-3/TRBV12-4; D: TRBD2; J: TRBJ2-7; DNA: TGTGCCAGAAGCTCGCTAGCGGGAGGGCCCATCTACGAGCAGTACTTC; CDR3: CARSSLAGGPIYEQYF
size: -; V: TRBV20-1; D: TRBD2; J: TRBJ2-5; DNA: TGCAGTGCTAACCTAGCGGGAGGTGGTTCCCAGTACTTC; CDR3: CSANLAGGGSQYF
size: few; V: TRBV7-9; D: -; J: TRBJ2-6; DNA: TGTGCCAGCAGCCAGACGACAGCTGGGGCCAACGTCCTGACTTTC; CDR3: CASSQTTAGANVLTF
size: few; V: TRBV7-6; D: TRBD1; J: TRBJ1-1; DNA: TGTGCCAGCAGCGGCGGGACAGGCCTAATGAACACTGAAGCTTTCTTT; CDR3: CASSGGTGLMNTEAFF
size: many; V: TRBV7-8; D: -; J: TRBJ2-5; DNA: TGTGCCAGCAGCCCCGAGTATCAAGAGACCCAGTACTTC; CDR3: CASSPEYQETQYF
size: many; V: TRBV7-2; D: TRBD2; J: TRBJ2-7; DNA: TGTGCCAGCAGCTCCTGGGGGGGTGGCTACGAGCAGTACTTC; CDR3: CASSSWGGGYEQYF
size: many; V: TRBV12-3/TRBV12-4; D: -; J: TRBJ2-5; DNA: TGTGCCAGCAGCTTAAGAGAGACCCAGTACTTC; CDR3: CASSLRETQYF
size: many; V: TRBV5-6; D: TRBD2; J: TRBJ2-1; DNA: TGTGCCAGCAGCTTGGATACCGGGACTAGCGGCTACAATGAGCAGTTCTTC; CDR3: CASSLDTGTSGYNEQFF
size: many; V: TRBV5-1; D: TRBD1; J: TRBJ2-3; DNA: TGCGCCAGCAGCAGGGGACAGAGCACAGATACGCAGTATTTT; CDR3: CASSRGQSTDTQYF
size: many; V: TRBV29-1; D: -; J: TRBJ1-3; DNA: TGCAGCGTTGCCGGGACCGGCTCTGGAAACACCATATATTTT; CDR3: CSVAGTGSGNTIYF
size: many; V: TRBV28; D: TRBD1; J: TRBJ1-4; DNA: TGTGCCAGCAGCCGTCCGGGACAGGGTAATGAAAAACTGTTTTTT; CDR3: CASSRPGQGNEKLFF
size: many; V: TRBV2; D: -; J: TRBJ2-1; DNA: TGTGCCAGCAGTGAAGCGCAGACTGTATACAATGAGCAGTTCTTC; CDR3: CASSEAQTVYNEQFF
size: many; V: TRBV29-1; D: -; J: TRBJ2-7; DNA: TGCAGCGTTGCCCCTAGCGAGCAGTACTTC; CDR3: CSVAPSEQYF
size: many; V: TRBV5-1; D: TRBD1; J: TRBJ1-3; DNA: TGCGCCAGCAGCTTAACAGGGGGACGCTCTGGAAACACCATATATTTT; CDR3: CASSLTGGRSGNTIYF
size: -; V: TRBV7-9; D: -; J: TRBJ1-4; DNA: TGTGCCAGCAGCCCAGTCGTGGGGGAAAAACTGTTTTTT; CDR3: CASSPVVGEKLFF
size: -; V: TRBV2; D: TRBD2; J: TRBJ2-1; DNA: TGTGCCAGCAGTGAAAGGACTAGCGGCGGCAATGAGCAGTTCTTC; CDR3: CASSERTSGGNEQFF
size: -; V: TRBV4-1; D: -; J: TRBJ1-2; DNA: TGCGCCAGCAGCCAGACCACGGTCCCGGGGCCCTACTATGGCTACACCTTC; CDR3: CASSQTTVPGPYYGYTF
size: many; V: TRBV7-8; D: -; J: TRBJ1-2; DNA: TGTGCCAGCAGCTCCCTCCCCGGGTTCTATGGCTACACCTTC; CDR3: CASSSLPGFYGYTF
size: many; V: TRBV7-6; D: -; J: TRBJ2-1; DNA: TGTGCCAGCAGCCTAGCTAACCCTAGTGGAGCATACAATGAGCAGTTCTTC; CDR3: CASSLANPSGAYNEQFF
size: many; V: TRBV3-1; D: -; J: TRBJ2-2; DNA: TGTGCCAGCAGCCCGGGACCAGGGGGGGGGGAGCTGTTTTTT; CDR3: CASSPGPGGGELFF
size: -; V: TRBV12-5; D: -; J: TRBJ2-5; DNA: TGTGCTAGTGGTCTTCGGACCCAAGAGACCCAGTACTTC; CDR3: CASGLRTQETQYF
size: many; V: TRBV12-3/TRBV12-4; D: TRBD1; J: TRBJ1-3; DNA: TGTGCCAGCACCCCGAGAGGGGGCGCGGGAAACACCATATATTTT; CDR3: CASTPRGGAGNTIYF
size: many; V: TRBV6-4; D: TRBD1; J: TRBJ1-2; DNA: TGTGCCAGCAGTGACCCTGGGACAGGGGACGGCTACACCTTC; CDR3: CASSDPGTGDGYTF
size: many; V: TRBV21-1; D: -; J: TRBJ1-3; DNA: TGTGCCAGCCCCGGGTTGCCGAGGACAGTCCTCTCTGGAAACACCATATATTTT; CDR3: CASPGLPRTVLSGNTIYF
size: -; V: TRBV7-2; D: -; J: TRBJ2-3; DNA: TGTGCCAGCAGCTTAGCGCACGGAGAGCGTGAGTTGGGAGATACGCGGTATTTT; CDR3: CASSLAHGERELGDTRYF
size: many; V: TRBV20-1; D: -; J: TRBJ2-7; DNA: TGCAGTGCTAGAGATCTAGGACTAGAGCAGTACTTC; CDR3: CSARDLGLEQYF
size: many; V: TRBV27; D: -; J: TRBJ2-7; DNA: TGTGCCAGCAGTTTCGGGGGCCACGAGCAGTACTTC; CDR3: CASSFGGHEQYF
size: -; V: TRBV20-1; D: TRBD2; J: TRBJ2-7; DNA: TGCTGTGCTAGAGATCTAGAACTAGCGGGGAGCTCCTACGAGCAGTACTTC; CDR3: CCARDLELAGSSYEQYF
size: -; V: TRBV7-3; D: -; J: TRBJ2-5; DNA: TGTGCCAGCAGCTCCCCTGGAGAGACCCAGTACTTC; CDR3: CASSSPGETQYF
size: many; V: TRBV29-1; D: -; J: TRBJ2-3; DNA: TGCAGCGTTGAAGTTCGACTACCTGGACCTCCTGATACGCAGTATTTT; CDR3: CSVEVRLPGPPDTQYF
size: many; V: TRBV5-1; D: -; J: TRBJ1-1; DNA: TGCGCCAGCACACTGGACGGAAACACTGAAGCTTTCTTT; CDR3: CASTLDGNTEAFF
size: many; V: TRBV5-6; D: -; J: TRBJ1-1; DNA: TGTGCCAGCAGCCACTTTACAGTCGAAAGGGGGGCTTTCTTT; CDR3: CASSHFTVERGAFF
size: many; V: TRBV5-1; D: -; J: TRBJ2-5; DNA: TGCGCCAGCAGCCCGAGGGGGGCCGCTGACGGCGAGACCCAGTACTTC; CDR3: CASSPRGAADGETQYF
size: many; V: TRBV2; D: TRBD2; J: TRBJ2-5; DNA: TGTGCCAGCAGTGAAACTCCGGGACTAGCGGGAACCCAGTACTTC; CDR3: CASSETPGLAGTQYF
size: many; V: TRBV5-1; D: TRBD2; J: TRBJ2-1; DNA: TGCGCCAGCAGCTCCCAACTAGCGGGAGTCGTCAGAGCCTCCTACAATGAGCAGTTCTTC; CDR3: CASSSQLAGVVRASYNEQFF